This passage covers 26 T cell receptor beta chains from one sample sequenced in a study of cytomegalovirus exposure and HLA in healthy donors. Researchers ran the PCR with 60 Vbeta and 13 Jbeta primers. Assay used: immunoSEQ multiplex PCR; TCRdb lists only in-frame clones, some missing. The data show 130,000 or so clones, approximately 78% seen once. The sequenced material came from PBMCs. The receptors here all came from a man aged 18 to 35 in good health and CMV-seropositive.

This clone was detected only a few times. The chain carries TRBV2 and TRBJ2-7; 7 bases agree with TRBD1. Germline CDR1 and CDR2: SNHLY and FYNNEI. V trimming: 6 bases; J trimming: 3 bases; junction bases outside the gene matches: 11. The CDR3 is 15 amino acids. CDR3 sequence (DNA): TGTGCCAGCAGCGCCTATAGGACAGGAGTCTACGAGCAGTACTTC. It yields the protein CASSAYRTGVYEQYF.

This rearrangement joins TRBV11-3 to TRBJ1-1; possibly TRBD1 for D (5 bases). V was shortened by 6 bases and J by 5 bases, with 13 bases between the two germline ends. The CDR3 spans 13 residues. Germline lookup yields CDR1 SGHNT and CDR2 YENEEA. CDR3 in DNA: TGTGCCAGCAGTTTTCCGCGGGGGACTGAAGCTTTCTTT. It codes for CASSFPRGTEAFF.

CDR3 region: CASSLGGGGYEQYF. DNA for the CDR3: TGCGCCAGCAGCCTGGGTGGGGGGGGCTACGAGCAGTACTTC. V usage is TRBV5-1 and J usage is TRBJ2-7; 7 bases fit TRBD2. The V segment lost 4 bases and the J segment 3 bases; nucleotides outside the gene matches: 7. Germline V CDR1 and CDR2: SGHRS, YFSETQ. The CDR3 totals 14 residues.

The DNA of the CDR3 is TGTGCCAGCACACCCCGGGGACAGACCAACACTGAAGCTTTCTTT. Protein product: CASTPRGQTNTEAFF. The chain has TRBV27 and TRBJ1-1; 7 nucleotides match TRBD1. This CDR3 comprises 15 residues. Germline values: CDR1 MNHEY, CDR2 SMNVEV (reference sequence). Trimming cost V 7 bases and J 2 bases; bases outside gene matches: 10.

V is TRBV4-2 and J is TRBJ2-3; D uncertain. CDR3 length: 16 residues. V lost 0 bases to trimming and J lost 0 bases, with 10 bases between them. The germline gives CDR1 LGHNA, CDR2 YNFKEQ. CDR3 DNA: TGTGCCAGCAGCCAAGAGACTTTAACTAGCACAGATACGCAGTATTTT. It yields the protein CASSQETLTSTDTQYF.

This clone was seen only a few times. The rearrangement uses TRBV12-5 and TRBJ2-1; D is ambiguous. CDR1 LGHNT and CDR2 FRNRAP come from the germline V gene. Trimming pared 2 bases from V and 9 bases from J, leaving 8 bases between. CDR3 length: 12 residues. In nucleotides, the CDR3 is TGTGCTAGTGGTTTGAGCACAGTTGAGCAGTTCTTC. It yields the protein CASGLSTVEQFF.

The V and J genes are TRBV18 and TRBJ1-1, with 11 bases lining up with TRBD1. This CDR3 comprises 19 residues. The V gene's germline CDR1 is KGHSH and CDR2 LQKENI. The V and J ends lost 2 bases and 0 bases, in that order; junction bases with no gene match: 11. This chain's CDR3 is CASSPVRTGGAGLNTEAFF. CDR3 nucleotides: TGTGCCAGCTCACCAGTGAGGACAGGGGGCGCTGGTTTGAACACTGAAGCTTTCTTT.

This rearrangement joins TRBV19 to TRBJ1-1, with a possible D match to TRBD1 (5 bases). CDR1 and CDR2 (germline): LNHDA, SQIVND (reference sequence). The CDR3 runs to 16 residues. V shed 6 bases and J shed 3 bases, with 20 bases lying between them. This CDR3 reads CASSPDEGEWDTEAFF. The CDR3 region has the DNA TGTGCCAGTAGCCCCGATGAAGGGGAATGGGACACTGAAGCTTTCTTT.

This chain joins TRBV4-2 and TRBJ2-7; 9 bases align to TRBD2. The length of the CDR3 is 16 residues. Per germline, CDR1 LGHNA and CDR2 YNFKEQ. Losses at the gene ends were 1 base for V and 6 bases for J; bases not matched to a gene: 10. Here the CDR3 reads CASSQASAGGPSEQYF. The CDR3 bases are TGTGCCAGCAGCCAAGCAAGCGCGGGAGGGCCTTCCGAGCAGTACTTC.

Here the CDR3 reads CASMKVAGGGNEQFF. DNA of the CDR3: TGTGCCAGCATGAAGGTAGCGGGTGGGGGCAATGAGCAGTTCTTC. The V call is TRBV6-5, the J call TRBJ2-1; TRBD2 aligns across 7 bases. Germline lookup yields CDR1 MNHEY and CDR2 SVGAGI. This CDR3 spans 15 amino acids. Trimming at V came to 7 bases and at J to 6 bases, leaving 12 bases not matched to a gene.

The rearrangement joins TRBV28 to TRBJ1-2, with a weak D call TRBD1 (6 bases). V gave up 2 bases and J gave up 6 bases, with 19 bases separating them. The CDR3 runs to 16 residues. Germline assignment: CDR1 MDHEN and CDR2 SYDVKM. The CDR3 sequence is CASSLLSRGILHGYTF. CDR3 DNA sequence: TGTGCCAGCAGTTTACTGTCTAGGGGGATTCTTCATGGCTACACCTTC.

This clone was counted a single time. This sequence joins TRBV5-1 and TRBJ2-7; 8 bases are shared with TRBD1. The CDR3 length is 13 residues. Germline V lookup: CDR1 SGHRS, CDR2 YFSETQ. Trimming removed 5 bases from V and 1 base from J; junction bases left unmatched: 2. CDR3 residues: CASSWTGSYEQYF. CDR3 DNA: TGCGCCAGCAGTTGGACAGGGTCCTACGAGCAGTACTTC.

This sequence joins TRBV13 and TRBJ2-6, with a possible D match to TRBD1 (5 bases). The V gene's germline CDR1 is PRHDT and CDR2 FYEKMQ (reference sequence). The CDR3 runs to 15 residues. Trimming removed 4 bases from V and 0 bases from J, with 7 bases in between. The CDR3 nucleotides are TGTGCCAGCAGCTCTGACAGCTCTGGGGCCAACGTCCTGACTTTC. Protein product: CASSSDSSGANVLTF. Full variable domain (missing parts from reference TRBV13 and TRBJ2-6): AAGVIQSPRHLIKEKRETATLKCYPIPRHDTVYWYQQGPGQDPQFLISFYEKMQSDKGSIPDRFSAQQFSDYHSELNMSSLELGDSALYFCASSSDSSGANVLTFGAGSRLTVL.

The V gene is TRBV7-9, the J gene TRBJ2-2; D unclear. V gave up 5 bases and J gave up 5 bases, with 9 bases separating them. The CDR3 covers 13 residues. The germline gives CDR1 SEHNR, CDR2 FQNEAQ (reference sequence). CDR3 in amino acids: CASSPPATGELFF. In DNA, the CDR3 is TGTGCCAGCAGCCCCCCCGCGACCGGGGAGCTGTTTTTT.

The chain couples TRBV5-1 to TRBJ2-5; TRBD1 matches at 10 bases. Per the germline V gene, CDR1 is SGHRS and CDR2 is YFSETQ. This CDR3 region has 15 residues. Losses at the gene ends were 0 bases for V and 5 bases for J; bases not matched to a gene: 4. The CDR3 nucleotides are TGCGCCAGCAGCTTGGAGGGACAGGGGTGGGAGACCCAGTACTTC. Its protein product is CASSLEGQGWETQYF.

The chain is built from TRBV5-1 and TRBJ2-7; 9 bases are a match to TRBD1. There are 18 residues in the CDR3. The germline V gene has CDR1 SGHRS and CDR2 YFSETQ. V trimming: 4 bases; J trimming: 4 bases; junction bases outside the gene matches: 18. In nucleotides, the CDR3 is TGCGCCAGCAGCCCTATACCCTCGACAGGGGGTCTAAGTTACGAGCAGTACTTC. This gives the protein CASSPIPSTGGLSYEQYF.

The J gene is TRBJ2-1, the V gene TRBV2; D remains unclear. The V end was cut by 4 bases, the J end by 4 bases, with 11 bases between. CDR3 length: 14 amino acids. Germline V gene data show CDR1 as SNHLY and CDR2 as FYNNEI. The CDR3 DNA follows: TGTGCCAGCAGTGGGGCAGGCGCTTACAATGAGCAGTTCTTC. Translating gives CASSGAGAYNEQFF.

The chain links TRBV29-1 to TRBJ2-7, with TRBD1 matching over 9 bases. Germline CDR1 SQVTM, CDR2 ANQGSEA. The J segment lost 2 bases and the V segment lost 6 bases, leaving 11 bases of the junction unmatched. CDR3 length: 15 amino acids. CDR3 protein: CSVPAPGTGPYEQYF. The CDR3 coding sequence is TGCAGCGTCCCTGCCCCCGGGACAGGGCCCTACGAGCAGTACTTC.

This clone was recorded only once. This sequence joins TRBV28 and TRBJ1-1; D unclear. This CDR3 comprises 12 residues. Germline lookup yields CDR1 MDHEN and CDR2 SYDVKM. V was shortened by 9 bases and J by 0 bases, with 8 bases between the two germline ends. CDR3 amino acids: CASNRVNTEAFF. The CDR3 nucleotides are TGTGCCAGTAACAGAGTGAACACTGAAGCTTTCTTT.

The V gene is TRBV6-6, the J gene TRBJ2-1; 10 positions agree with TRBD1. Germline CDR1 reads MNHNY; CDR2 reads SVGAGI (reference sequence). Trimming at V came to 4 bases and at J to 5 bases, leaving 2 bases not matched to a gene. This CDR3 is built from 14 residues. For the CDR3, the DNA is TGTGCCAGCAGTTGGACAGGGGGGAACAATGAGCAGTTCTTC. Residues: CASSWTGGNNEQFF.

V and J are TRBV27 and TRBJ2-2; 12 positions agree with TRBD2. This CDR3 is built from 18 residues. The J segment lost 5 bases and the V segment lost 3 bases, leaving 10 bases of the junction unmatched. Germline assignment: CDR1 MNHEY and CDR2 SMNVEV (reference sequence). The CDR3 is CASSFRPSGRVGTGELFF. The CDR3, as DNA: TGTGCCAGCAGTTTTCGTCCTAGCGGGAGGGTTGGGACCGGGGAGCTGTTTTTT.

The J gene is TRBJ2-3, the V gene TRBV7-9, with D unclear. Trimming removed 1 base from V and 4 bases from J, with 6 bases in between. The length of the CDR3 is 13 residues. Germline CDR1 reads SEHNR; CDR2 reads FQNEAQ (reference sequence). The CDR3 loop reads CASSLGVADTQYF. The DNA of the CDR3 is TGTGCCAGCAGCTTAGGAGTGGCAGATACGCAGTATTTT. The full variable domain, with the rest looked up from reference TRBV7-9 and TRBJ2-3, is DTGVSQNPRHKITKRGQNVTFRCDPISEHNRLYWYRQTLGQGPEFLTYFQNEAQLEKSRLLSDRFSAERPKGSFSTLEIQRTEQGDSAMYLCASSLGVADTQYFGPGTRLTVL.

The CDR3 loop reads CASSERWYAEAFF. CDR3 sequence (DNA): TGTGCCAGCAGTGAACGGTGGTACGCTGAAGCTTTCTTT. This chain joins TRBV6-5 and TRBJ1-1; D not certain. This CDR3 contains 13 residues. Trimming removed 5 bases from V and 6 bases from J, with 13 bases in between. Germline CDR1 is MNHEY and CDR2 is SVGAGI.

The V gene is TRBV5-1, the J gene TRBJ2-1, with 12 nucleotides matching TRBD2. There are 16 residues in the CDR3. The V and J ends lost 4 bases and 6 bases, in that order; junction bases with no gene match: 8. Per the germline V gene, CDR1 is SGHRS and CDR2 is YFSETQ. CDR3 amino acids: CASSPGKTSGSNEQFF. The CDR3 DNA sequence: TGCGCCAGCAGCCCAGGGAAGACTAGCGGGAGCAATGAGCAGTTCTTC.

V is TRBV9 and J is TRBJ2-2, with D possibly TRBD2 on 6 matching bases. CDR1 is SGDLS and CDR2 is YYNGEE in the germline V gene. The V and J ends lost 0 bases and 6 bases respectively, with 15 bases between them. The CDR3 is 16 amino acids. The CDR3 DNA reads as TGTGCCAGCAGCGTAGTTGGCGGGGAGGTATCCGGGGAGCTGTTTTTT. Protein sequence: CASSVVGGEVSGELFF.

The genes are TRBV10-3 and TRBJ2-7; weak D call: TRBD2 (7 bases). The CDR3 has 16 residues. The V gene lost 8 bases and the J gene lost 0 bases, with 20 bases spanning the gap. Germline lookup yields CDR1 ENHRY and CDR2 SYGVKD. This chain's CDR3 is CAILRVGGPHSYEQYF. The CDR3 coding sequence is TGTGCCATCCTCCGAGTGGGGGGGCCGCACTCCTACGAGCAGTACTTC.